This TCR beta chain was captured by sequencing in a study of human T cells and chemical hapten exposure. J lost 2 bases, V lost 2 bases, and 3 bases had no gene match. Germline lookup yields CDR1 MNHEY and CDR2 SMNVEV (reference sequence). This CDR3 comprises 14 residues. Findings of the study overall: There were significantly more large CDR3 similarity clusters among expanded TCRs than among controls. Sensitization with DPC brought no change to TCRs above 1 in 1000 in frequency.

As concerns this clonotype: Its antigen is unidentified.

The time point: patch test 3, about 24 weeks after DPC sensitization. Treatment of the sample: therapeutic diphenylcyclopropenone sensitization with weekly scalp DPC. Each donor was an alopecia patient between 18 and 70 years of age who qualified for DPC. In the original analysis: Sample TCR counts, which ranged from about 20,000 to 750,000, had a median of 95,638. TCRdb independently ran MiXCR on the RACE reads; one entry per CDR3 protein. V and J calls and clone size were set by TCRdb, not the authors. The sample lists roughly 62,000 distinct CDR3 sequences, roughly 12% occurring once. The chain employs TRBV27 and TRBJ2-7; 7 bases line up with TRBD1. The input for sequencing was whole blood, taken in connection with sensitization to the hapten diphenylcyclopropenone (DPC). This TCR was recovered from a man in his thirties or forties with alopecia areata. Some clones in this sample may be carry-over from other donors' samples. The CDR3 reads CASSLVTGTYEQYF. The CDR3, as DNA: TGTGCCAGCAGTTTAGTGACAGGGACCTACGAGCAGTACTTC.